The 18 T cell receptor beta chains below all came from one sample that was sequenced in a study of monozygotic twins with inflammatory bowel disease. TCRdb reanalyzed the 5' RACE reads, giving one entry per CDR3 protein sequence and no DNA. The sample totals fewer than 550,000 distinct CDR3 sequences. Sequencing was carried out using blood. These receptors came from a human donor with ulcerative colitis or Crohn's disease, or a healthy co-twin of an affected twin (not recorded which).

J is TRBJ1-5 and V is TRBV5-6; the TCRdb call, TRBD1, lacks DNA for checking. The CDR3 covers 16 residues. Looked up from germline, CDR1 is SGHDT and CDR2 is YYEEEE. This CDR3 is CASSLMGPNSNQPQHF.

The V call is TRBV30, the J call TRBJ1-2. Germline V CDR1 and CDR2: GTSNPN, SVGIG (reference sequence). The CDR3 has 12 amino acids. This chain's CDR3 is CAWSQDTLGYTF.

CDR3 sequence: CASSFAQVDNSPLHF. V gene TRBV5-1 combines with J gene TRBJ1-6; without DNA, the TCRdb call of TRBD1 cannot be checked. This CDR3 is 15 amino acids long. Looked up from germline, CDR1 is SGHRS and CDR2 is YFSETQ.

The V gene is TRBV7-9, the J gene TRBJ2-7; TCRdb designates TRBD1, a call that cannot be tested without DNA. Per germline, CDR1 SEHNR and CDR2 FQNEAQ (reference sequence). The CDR3 loop spans 16 amino acids. Here the CDR3 reads CASSSLGAGIGVEQYF. Drawing the rest from reference TRBV7-9 and TRBJ2-7, the complete variable domain is DTGVSQNPRHKITKRGQNVTFRCDPISEHNRLYWYRQTLGQGPEFLTYFQNEAQLEKSRLLSDRFSAERPKGSFSTLEIQRTEQGDSAMYLCASSSLGAGIGVEQYFGPGTRLTVT.

The V and J genes are TRBV20-1 and TRBJ2-3. Germline V lookup: CDR1 DFQATT, CDR2 SNEGSKA (reference sequence). This CDR3 region has 15 residues. The CDR3: CSARTAYLPADTQYF.

This chain uses TRBV2 with TRBJ2-3; the D call from TCRdb, TRBD1, cannot be confirmed without DNA. Germline V gives CDR1 SNHLY, CDR2 FYNNEI. The CDR3 totals 14 residues. The CDR3 reads CAGTSVAPTDTQYF. Using reference TRBV2 and TRBJ2-3 for the parts outside the CDR3, the full variable domain is EPEVTQTPSHQVTQMGQEVILRCVPISNHLYFYWYRQILGQKVEFLVSFYNNEISEKSEIFDDQFSVERPDGSNFTLKIRSTKLEDSAMYFCAGTSVAPTDTQYFGPGTRLTVL.

The rearrangement links TRBV7-7 to TRBJ2-1; TCRdb returns TRBD2, unconfirmable since there is no DNA. This CDR3 is 16 amino acids long. The germline gives CDR1 SSHAT, CDR2 FNYEAQ (reference sequence). This CDR3 is CASSSQAGLSYNEQFF.

The V gene is TRBV9, the J gene TRBJ2-5; TCRdb's assignment of TRBD2 cannot be checked, as there is no DNA. This CDR3 spans 16 amino acids. Germline CDR1 SGDLS, CDR2 YYNGEE. Here the CDR3 reads CASSASPLASQETQYF.

The rearrangement joins TRBV12-3 or TRBV12-4 to TRBJ1-5. The CDR3 length is 13 residues. CDR3 residues: CASSLGEVQPQHF.

This sequence joins TRBV18 and TRBJ1-1. Germline-derived CDR1 and CDR2 are KGHSH and LQKENI. The CDR3 runs 15 residues. CDR3 sequence reads: CASSPAGTSNTEAFF.

The chain couples TRBV29-1 to TRBJ2-7. The CDR3 extends over 11 amino acids. Germline V CDR1 and CDR2: SQVTM, ANQGSEA. CDR3 sequence: CSVEGDYEQYF.

CDR3 protein: CASSSRPGQGLAKNIQYF. This sequence joins TRBV28 and TRBJ2-4; checking the TCRdb D call of TRBD1 is not possible without DNA. The germline gives CDR1 MDHEN, CDR2 SYDVKM. CDR3 length: 18 amino acids. The whole variable domain, remainder taken from reference TRBV28 and TRBJ2-4, is DVKVTQSSRYLVKRTGEKVFLECVQDMDHENMFWYRQDPGLGLRLIYFSYDVKMKEKGDIPEGYSVSREKKERFSLILESASTNQTSMYLCASSSRPGQGLAKNIQYFGAGTRLSVL.

The genes are TRBV5-4 and TRBJ2-1. Germline CDR1 is SGHNT and CDR2 is YYREEE (reference sequence). This CDR3 is built from 13 residues. The CDR3 here is CASSPHHSWEQFF.

The rearrangement links TRBV19 to TRBJ2-1; without DNA, the TCRdb call of TRBD2 cannot be checked. Germline V gives CDR1 LNHDA, CDR2 SQIVND (reference sequence). CDR3 length: 16 amino acids. The CDR3 spells CASSSLASGRYNEQFF.

CDR3 sequence reads: CASSQVLGQGNYGYTF. J is TRBJ1-2 and V is TRBV4-2; absent DNA, TCRdb's TRBD1 call cannot be checked. The germline CDR1 and CDR2 sequences are LGHNA and YNFKEQ. CDR3 length: 16 residues.

The chain joins TRBV18 to TRBJ1-1. Germline loops: CDR1 KGHSH, CDR2 LQKENI. CDR3 length equals 14 residues. The CDR3 spells CASSPGAGLLRAFF.

The chain carries TRBV6-1 and TRBJ2-3; TCRdb selects TRBD1, and the lack of DNA leaves this call unchecked. This CDR3 contains 15 residues. The germline CDR1 and CDR2 sequences are MNHNS and SASEGT. The CDR3 sequence: CASSPRGGRTDTQYF.

This chain joins TRBV20-1 and TRBJ2-1; there is no DNA to check the TCRdb D call of TRBD2. CDR1 and CDR2 from the germline V gene are DFQATT and SNEGSKA (reference sequence). This CDR3 is 12 amino acids long. The CDR3 reads CSARELAGEQFF.